A single sample is the source of the 21 T cell receptor beta chains below, sequenced in a study of cytomegalovirus exposure and HLA in healthy donors. PCR was performed using 60 Vbeta and 13 Jbeta primers. TCRdb keeps only in-frame clones here, not all; method: immunoSEQ multiplex PCR. The sample shows some 130,000 clones, roughly 80% of them seen only once. Specimen: PBMCs. Receptors were obtained from a male donor in good health and CMV-seronegative.

The chain links TRBV9 to TRBJ1-2, with D tentatively TRBD1 (6 bases). The CDR3 sequence is 13 residues long. Germline V gene lookup returns CDR1 SGDLS and CDR2 YYNGEE. V lost 3 bases to trimming and J lost 8 bases, with 14 bases between them. CDR3 protein: CASSGYRDLGYTF. Here the CDR3 DNA reads TGTGCCAGCAGCGGATACAGGGATTTAGGCTACACCTTC.

V and J are TRBV6-5 and TRBJ1-2; unclear D gene. V lost 0 bases, J lost 0 bases, and 8 bases lay in between. CDR1 is MNHEY and CDR2 is SVGAGI in the germline V gene. The CDR3 spans 15 residues. CDR3 sequence (DNA): TGTGCCAGCAGTTACTCCTACAGCACTAACTATGGCTACACCTTC. Translated, it gives CASSYSYSTNYGYTF.

This chain links TRBV10-3 with TRBJ1-1; D perhaps matches TRBD1 (6 bases). The germline gives CDR1 ENHRY, CDR2 SYGVKD. The length of the CDR3 is 13 residues. V lost 7 bases to trimming and J lost 4 bases, with 13 bases between them. DNA for the CDR3: TGTGCCATCAAAACAGGGTCGAGCACTGAAGCTTTCTTT. Residues: CAIKTGSSTEAFF.

The chain recombines TRBV5-1 with TRBJ1-1; possibly TRBD1 for D (5 bases). CDR3 length equals 17 residues. Germline-derived CDR1 and CDR2 are SGHRS and YFSETQ. The V end was cut by 4 bases, the J end by 3 bases, with 22 bases between. CDR3 sequence: CASSPDGGGAGYTEAFF. The CDR3 nucleotides read TGCGCCAGCAGCCCTGATGGAGGAGGGGCAGGGTACACTGAAGCTTTCTTT.

The rearrangement uses TRBV4-3 and TRBJ2-2, with 8 bases that match TRBD1. Germline CDR1 reads LGHNA; CDR2 reads YSLEER. V trimming: 5 bases; J trimming: 7 bases; junction bases outside the gene matches: 6. There are 14 residues in the CDR3. CDR3 sequence reads: CASSGGQGIGELFF. CDR3 sequence (DNA): TGCGCCAGCAGCGGCGGACAGGGCATCGGGGAGCTGTTTTTT.

The rearrangement joins TRBV7-2 to TRBJ1-6, with 7 bases identical to TRBD1. There are 17 residues in the CDR3. Germline V gives CDR1 SGHTA, CDR2 FQGNSA. V lost 5 bases and J lost 11; bases outside the gene matches: 18. In DNA form, the CDR3 reads TGTGCCAGCAGCCCGACAGGGTCGTTGGGGTCCACACCACCCCTCCACTTT. Protein product: CASSPTGSLGSTPPLHF.

The V gene is TRBV19, the J gene TRBJ1-5; no clear D. Germline CDR1 and CDR2: LNHDA and SQIVND (reference sequence). The V end was cut by 7 bases, the J end by 2 bases, with 12 bases between. The CDR3 extends over 14 amino acids. CDR3 nucleotides: TGTGCCAGTACGTCCAACGGTGGCAATCAGCCCCAGCATTTT. Translation gives CASTSNGGNQPQHF.

This chain uses TRBV29-1 with TRBJ1-2, with TRBD1 matching over 10 bases. CDR3 length equals 15 residues. The trim removed 6 bases at V and 4 bases at J, leaving 11 bases unmatched. Per germline, CDR1 SQVTM and CDR2 ANQGSEA. For the CDR3, the DNA is TGCAGCGTCCCGACAGGGGGCGAGATTCGCTATGGCTACACCTTC. It translates to CSVPTGGEIRYGYTF.

The V and J genes are TRBV6-1 and TRBJ2-7; 12 nucleotides agree with TRBD1. V gave up 2 bases and J gave up 6 bases; unmatched junction bases: 5. CDR3 length equals 15 residues. In germline, CDR1 is MNHNS, CDR2 SASEGT. CDR3 bases: TGTGCCAGCAGTGAATTAGGGACAGGGGGCTCCGAGCAGTACTTC. It translates to CASSELGTGGSEQYF.

The chain employs TRBV12-5 and TRBJ2-7; no clear D gene. CDR1 is LGHNT, CDR2 FRNRAP, per germline. V was pared by 6 bases and J by 4 bases, with 13 bases between. The CDR3 sequence is 13 residues long. Here the CDR3 reads CASGPGPTYEQYF. The DNA of the CDR3 is TGTGCTAGTGGCCCGGGTCCCACATACGAGCAGTACTTC.

This clone was picked up a small number of times. The rearrangement uses TRBV7-8 and TRBJ1-4, with 10 positions matching TRBD1. Germline CDR1 is SGHVS and CDR2 is FQNEAQ. V shed 5 bases, J shed 0 bases, and the junction held 9 bases outside the gene matches. The CDR3 runs to 18 residues. The CDR3 bases are TGTGCCAGCAGCCGAACCGACAGGGGGCACGCAACTAATGAAAAACTGTTTTTT. As protein: CASSRTDRGHATNEKLFF.

This rearrangement joins TRBV7-2 to TRBJ1-2, with D maybe TRBD1 (5 bases). The germline V and J ends were trimmed by 1 base and 8 bases, with 8 bases remaining between them. The germline CDR1 and CDR2 sequences are SGHTA and FQGNSA. The CDR3 spans 12 residues. CDR3 coding DNA: TGTGCCAGCAGCTTAGGGGGCCAAGGCTACACCTTC. As protein: CASSLGGQGYTF.

This chain links TRBV4-2 with TRBJ1-2; 9 bases are a match to TRBD1. The CDR3 has 18 amino acids. Germline V lookup: CDR1 LGHNA, CDR2 YNFKEQ. V trimming: 3 bases; J trimming: 2 bases; junction bases outside the gene matches: 13. The CDR3 bases are TGTGCCAGCAGCCACATTACCTCTACAGGGGGCCGGAACTATGGCTACACCTTC. Protein product: CASSHITSTGGRNYGYTF.

The V gene is TRBV5-1, the J gene TRBJ1-3; D might be TRBD1 (6 bases). V was pared by 4 bases and J by 0 bases, with 14 bases between. The germline CDR1 and CDR2 sequences are SGHRS and YFSETQ. This CDR3 is 16 amino acids long. The DNA of the CDR3 is TGCGCCAGCAGCGTCGACAGGCTCAGCTCTGGAAACACCATATATTTT. The encoded protein is CASSVDRLSSGNTIYF.

The V call is TRBV4-3, the J call TRBJ2-3, with TRBD2 matching 15 bases. CDR3 length: 21 residues. The V gene end was trimmed by 2 bases and the J gene end by 1 base; junction bases not matched to a gene: 13. In germline, CDR1 is LGHNA, CDR2 YSLEER. CDR3 in DNA: TGCGCCAGCAGCCAATCCCTGCGGACTAGCGGGGGGGCCCGTGGCACAGATACGCAGTATTTT. Encoded protein: CASSQSLRTSGGARGTDTQYF.

The CDR3 bases are TGTGCCAGCAGTGACTCTAGCACCGGGGAGCTGTTTTTT. Translated: CASSDSSTGELFF. The rearrangement links TRBV6-4 to TRBJ2-2, with D unresolved. Germline V CDR1 and CDR2: MRHNA, SNTAGT. V was cut by 0 bases and J by 4 bases, with 3 bases left in between. CDR3 size: 13 residues.

The chain employs TRBV11-3 and TRBJ1-1; D might be TRBD1 (6 bases). The V and J ends lost 5 bases and 1 base respectively, with 11 bases between them. This CDR3 is 14 amino acids long. Per the germline V gene, CDR1 is SGHNT and CDR2 is YENEEA. The CDR3 DNA follows: TGTGCCAGCAGCCGGGGACACACGAACACTGAAGCTTTCTTT. This gives the protein CASSRGHTNTEAFF.

The CDR3 DNA sequence: TGTGCCAGCAGTTTATACCCAGGTCCAGGAAACACCATATATTTT. This sequence encodes CASSLYPGPGNTIYF. This chain uses TRBV27 with TRBJ1-3; D remains ambiguous. Germline CDR1 and CDR2: MNHEY and SMNVEV (reference sequence). V was cut by 1 base and J by 4 bases, with 11 bases left in between. The CDR3 is 15 residues long.

This clone appeared once. The chain is built from TRBV27 and TRBJ2-5; tentatively, D is TRBD2 (7 bases). The DNA matches TRBJ2-7 better at its end, which makes the J call doubtful. There are 16 residues in the CDR3. Germline V lookup: CDR1 MNHEY, CDR2 SMNVEV (reference sequence). CDR3 coding DNA: TGTGCCAGCAGTCCCCGATGGGGGGGCGCCACCTACGAGCAGTACTTC. Translated: CASSPRWGGATYEQYF.

V is TRBV7-3 and J is TRBJ2-5; unclear D gene. CDR1 and CDR2 from the germline V gene are SGHTA and FQGTGA. Trimming pared 1 base from V and 3 bases from J, leaving 9 bases between. The CDR3 spans 14 residues. Here the CDR3 DNA reads TGTGCCAGCAGCTTAAATCCAGGTGAAGAGACCCAGTACTTC. Translating it yields CASSLNPGEETQYF.

The sample holds a few counts of this clone. The gene calls are TRBV28 and TRBJ1-1; 7 bases line up with TRBD1. The CDR3 runs to 12 residues. The trim removed 6 bases at V and 7 bases at J, leaving 5 bases unmatched. The germline V gene encodes CDR1 MDHEN and CDR2 SYDVKM. The DNA for the CDR3 is TGTGCCAGCAGGAACTCAGGGGGTGAAGCTTTCTTT. Translating gives CASRNSGGEAFF.